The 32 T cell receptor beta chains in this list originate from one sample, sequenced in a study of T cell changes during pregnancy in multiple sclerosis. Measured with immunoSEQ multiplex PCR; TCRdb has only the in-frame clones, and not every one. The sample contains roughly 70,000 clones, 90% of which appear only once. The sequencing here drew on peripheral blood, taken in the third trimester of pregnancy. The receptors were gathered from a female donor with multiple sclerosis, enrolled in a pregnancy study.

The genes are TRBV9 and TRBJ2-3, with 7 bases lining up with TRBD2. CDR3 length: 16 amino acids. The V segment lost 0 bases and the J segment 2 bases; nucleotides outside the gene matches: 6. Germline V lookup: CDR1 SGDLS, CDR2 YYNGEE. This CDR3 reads CASSVAGLIYTDTQYF. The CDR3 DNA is TGTGCCAGCAGCGTAGCGGGACTAATCTACACAGATACGCAGTATTTT.

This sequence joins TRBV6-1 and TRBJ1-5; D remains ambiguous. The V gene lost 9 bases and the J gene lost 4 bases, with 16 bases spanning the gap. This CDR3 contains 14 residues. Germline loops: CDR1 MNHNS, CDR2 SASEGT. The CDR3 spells CASKEGQRNQPQHF. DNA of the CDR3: TGTGCCAGTAAGGAGGGCCAGCGAAATCAGCCCCAGCATTTT.

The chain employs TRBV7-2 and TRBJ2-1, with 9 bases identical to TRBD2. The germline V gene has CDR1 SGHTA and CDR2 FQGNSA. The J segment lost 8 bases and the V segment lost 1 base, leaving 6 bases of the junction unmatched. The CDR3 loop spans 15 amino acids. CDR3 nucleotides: TGTGCCAGCAGCTTAGGCGGGAGGGCCCTGGATGAGCAGTTCTTC. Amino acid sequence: CASSLGGRALDEQFF.

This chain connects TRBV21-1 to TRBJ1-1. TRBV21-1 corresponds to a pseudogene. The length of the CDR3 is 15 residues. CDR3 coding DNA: TGTGCCAGCAGCAAAAGGAGGCAGCCGAACACTGAAGCTTTCTTT. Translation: CASSKRRQPNTEAFF.

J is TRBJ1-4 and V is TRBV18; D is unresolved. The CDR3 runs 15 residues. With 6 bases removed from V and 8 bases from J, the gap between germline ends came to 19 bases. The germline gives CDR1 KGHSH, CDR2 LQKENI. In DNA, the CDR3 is TGTGCCAGCTCCCCCGGAGGCGGGATGACAGAAAAACTGTTTTTT. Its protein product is CASSPGGGMTEKLFF.

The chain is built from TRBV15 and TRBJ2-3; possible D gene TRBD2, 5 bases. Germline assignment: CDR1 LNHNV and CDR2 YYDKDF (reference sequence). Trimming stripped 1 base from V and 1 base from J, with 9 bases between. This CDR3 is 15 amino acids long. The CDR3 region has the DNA TGTGCCACCAGCAGAGGGGGAGAGGGCACAGATACGCAGTATTTT. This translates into CATSRGGEGTDTQYF.

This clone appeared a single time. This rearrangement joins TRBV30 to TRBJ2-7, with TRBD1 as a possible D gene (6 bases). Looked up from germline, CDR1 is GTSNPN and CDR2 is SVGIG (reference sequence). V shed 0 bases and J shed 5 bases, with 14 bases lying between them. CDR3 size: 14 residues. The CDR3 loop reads CAWSVNREFHEQYF. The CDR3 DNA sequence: TGTGCCTGGAGTGTAAACAGGGAGTTCCACGAGCAGTACTTC.

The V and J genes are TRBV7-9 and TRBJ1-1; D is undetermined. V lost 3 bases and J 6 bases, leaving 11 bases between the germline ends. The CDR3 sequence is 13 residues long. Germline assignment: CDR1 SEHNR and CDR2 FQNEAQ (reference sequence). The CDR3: CASSFRLRAEAFF. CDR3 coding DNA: TGTGCCAGCAGCTTTAGACTTCGGGCTGAAGCTTTCTTT.

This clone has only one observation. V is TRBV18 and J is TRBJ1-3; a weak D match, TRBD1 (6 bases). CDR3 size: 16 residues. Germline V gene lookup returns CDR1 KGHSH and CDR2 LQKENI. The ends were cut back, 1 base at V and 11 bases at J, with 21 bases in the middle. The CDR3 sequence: CASSPHPEETGSAIYF. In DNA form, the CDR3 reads TGTGCCAGCTCACCACATCCGGAGGAAACAGGGTCCGCCATATATTTT.

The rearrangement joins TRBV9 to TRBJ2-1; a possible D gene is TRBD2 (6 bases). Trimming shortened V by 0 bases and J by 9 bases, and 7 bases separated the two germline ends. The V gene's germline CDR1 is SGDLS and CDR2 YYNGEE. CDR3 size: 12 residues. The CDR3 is CASSVGDFEQFF. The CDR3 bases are TGTGCCAGCAGCGTAGGGGACTTTGAGCAGTTCTTC.

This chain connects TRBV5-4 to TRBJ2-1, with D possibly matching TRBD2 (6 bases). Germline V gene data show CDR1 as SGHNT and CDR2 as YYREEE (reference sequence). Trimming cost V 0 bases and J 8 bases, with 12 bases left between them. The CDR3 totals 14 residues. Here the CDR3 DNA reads TGTGCCAGCAGCTTGGGGAGAGGCGGGGATGAGCAGTTCTTC. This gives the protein CASSLGRGGDEQFF.

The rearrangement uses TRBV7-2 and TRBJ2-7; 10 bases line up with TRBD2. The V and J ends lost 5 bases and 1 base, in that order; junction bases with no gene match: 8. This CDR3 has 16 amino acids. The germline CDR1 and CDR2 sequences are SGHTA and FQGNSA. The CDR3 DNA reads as TGTGCCAGCAGCCGCTCAACTAGCGGGGCGTCCTACGAGCAGTACTTC. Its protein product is CASSRSTSGASYEQYF.

CDR3 protein: CASNGLVRNNEQFF. CDR3 bases: TGTGCCAGCAATGGACTAGTTAGAAACAATGAGCAGTTCTTC. The V and J genes are TRBV6-1 and TRBJ2-1; 7 bases line up with TRBD2. The length of the CDR3 is 14 residues. V was pared by 7 bases and J by 5 bases, with 8 bases of the junction left unmatched. CDR1 MNHNS and CDR2 SASEGT come from the germline V gene.

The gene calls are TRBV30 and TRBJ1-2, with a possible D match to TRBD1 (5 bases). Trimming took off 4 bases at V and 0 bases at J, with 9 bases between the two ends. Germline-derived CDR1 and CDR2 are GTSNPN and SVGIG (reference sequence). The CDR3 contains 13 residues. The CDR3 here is CAWKGFPNYGYTF. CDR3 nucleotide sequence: TGTGCCTGGAAGGGGTTTCCTAACTATGGCTACACCTTC.

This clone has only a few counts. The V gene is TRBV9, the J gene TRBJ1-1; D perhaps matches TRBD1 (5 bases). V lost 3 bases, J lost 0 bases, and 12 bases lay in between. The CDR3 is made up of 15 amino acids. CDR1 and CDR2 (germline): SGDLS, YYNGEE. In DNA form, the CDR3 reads TGTGCCAGCAGCGGACCAGGGAAAATGAACACTGAAGCTTTCTTT. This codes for CASSGPGKMNTEAFF.

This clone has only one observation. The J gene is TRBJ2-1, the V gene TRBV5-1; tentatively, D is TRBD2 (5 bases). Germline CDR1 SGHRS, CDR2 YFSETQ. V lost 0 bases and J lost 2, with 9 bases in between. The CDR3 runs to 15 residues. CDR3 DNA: TGCGCCAGCAGCTTGGGGACTTCGACCTACAATGAGCAGTTCTTC. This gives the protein CASSLGTSTYNEQFF. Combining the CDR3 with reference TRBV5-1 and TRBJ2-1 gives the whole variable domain KAGVTQTPRYLIKTRGQQVTLSCSPISGHRSVSWYQQTPGQGLQFLFEYFSETQRNKGNFPGRFSGRQFSNSRSEMNVSTLELGDSALYLCASSLGTSTYNEQFFGPGTRLTVL.

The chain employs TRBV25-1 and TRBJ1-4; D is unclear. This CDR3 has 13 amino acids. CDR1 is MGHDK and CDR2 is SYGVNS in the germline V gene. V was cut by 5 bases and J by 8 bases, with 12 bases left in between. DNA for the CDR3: TGTGCCAGCAGTCTAAGGGCGGGAGAAAAACTGTTTTTT. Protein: CASSLRAGEKLFF.

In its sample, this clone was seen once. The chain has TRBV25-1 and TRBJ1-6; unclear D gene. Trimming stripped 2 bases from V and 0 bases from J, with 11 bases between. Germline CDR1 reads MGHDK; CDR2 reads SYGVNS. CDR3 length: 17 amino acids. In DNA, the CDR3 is TGTGCCAGCAGTGAACCGGGGTCGAGCTCCTATAATTCACCCCTCCACTTT. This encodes CASSEPGSSSYNSPLHF.

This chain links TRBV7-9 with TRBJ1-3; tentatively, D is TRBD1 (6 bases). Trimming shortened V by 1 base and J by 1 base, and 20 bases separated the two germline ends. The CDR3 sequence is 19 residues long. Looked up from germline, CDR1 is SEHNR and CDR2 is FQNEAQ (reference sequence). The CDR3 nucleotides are TGTGCCAGCAGCTTAGTGGAACAGGGACGGGATAAATCTGGAAACACCATATATTTT. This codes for CASSLVEQGRDKSGNTIYF.

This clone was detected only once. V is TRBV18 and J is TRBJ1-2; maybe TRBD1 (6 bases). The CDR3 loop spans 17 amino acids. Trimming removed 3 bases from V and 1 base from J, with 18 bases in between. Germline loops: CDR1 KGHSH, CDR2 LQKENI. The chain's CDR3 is CASSPLQGHERNYGYTF. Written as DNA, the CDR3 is TGTGCCAGCTCACCTTTGCAGGGGCACGAACGTAACTATGGCTACACCTTC.

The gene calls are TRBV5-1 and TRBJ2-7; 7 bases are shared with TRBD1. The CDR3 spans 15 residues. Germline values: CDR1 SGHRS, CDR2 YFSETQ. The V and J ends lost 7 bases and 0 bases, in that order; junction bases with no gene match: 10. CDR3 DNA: TGCGCCAGCCGCCCCCAGGGGGTAAGCTCCTACGAGCAGTACTTC. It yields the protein CASRPQGVSSYEQYF.

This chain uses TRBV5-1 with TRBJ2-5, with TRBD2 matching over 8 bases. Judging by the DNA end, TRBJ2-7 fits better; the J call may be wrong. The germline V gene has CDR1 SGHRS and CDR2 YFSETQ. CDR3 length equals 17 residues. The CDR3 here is CASSLDQGLERGYEQYF. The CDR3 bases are TGCGCCAGCAGCTTGGATCAGGGTTTGGAGCGGGGGTACGAGCAGTACTTC.

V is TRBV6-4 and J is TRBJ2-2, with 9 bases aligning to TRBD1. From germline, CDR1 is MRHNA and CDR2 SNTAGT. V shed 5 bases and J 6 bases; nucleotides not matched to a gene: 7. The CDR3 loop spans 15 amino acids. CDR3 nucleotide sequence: TGTGCCAGCAGTCCCGGGACAGGGATCGCCGGGGAGCTGTTTTTT. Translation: CASSPGTGIAGELFF.

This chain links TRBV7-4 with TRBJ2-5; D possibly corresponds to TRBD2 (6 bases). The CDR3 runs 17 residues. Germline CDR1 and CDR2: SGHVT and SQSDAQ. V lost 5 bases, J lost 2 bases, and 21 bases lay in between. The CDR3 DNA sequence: TGTGCCAGCAGCCCCTTGGGACTTCCAAGGCCTCAAGAGACCCAGTACTTC. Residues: CASSPLGLPRPQETQYF.

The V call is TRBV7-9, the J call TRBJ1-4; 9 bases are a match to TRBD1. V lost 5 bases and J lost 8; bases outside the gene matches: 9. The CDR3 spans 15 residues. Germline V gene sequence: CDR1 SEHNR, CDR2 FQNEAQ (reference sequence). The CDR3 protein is CASSPPGQGGEKLFF. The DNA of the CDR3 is TGTGCCAGCAGCCCGCCGGGACAGGGAGGCGAAAAACTGTTTTTT.

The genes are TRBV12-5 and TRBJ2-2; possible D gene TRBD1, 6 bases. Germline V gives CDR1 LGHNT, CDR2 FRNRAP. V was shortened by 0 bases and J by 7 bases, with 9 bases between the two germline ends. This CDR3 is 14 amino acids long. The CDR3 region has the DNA TGTGCTAGTGGTTTGGTAACCAGGGGCGGGGAGCTGTTTTTT. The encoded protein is CASGLVTRGGELFF.

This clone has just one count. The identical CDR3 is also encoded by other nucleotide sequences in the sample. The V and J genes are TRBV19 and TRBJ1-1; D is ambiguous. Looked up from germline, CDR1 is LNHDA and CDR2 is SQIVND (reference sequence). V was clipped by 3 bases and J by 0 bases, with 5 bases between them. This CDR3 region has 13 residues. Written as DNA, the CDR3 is TGTGCCAGTAGTATTCGGGTGAACACTGAAGCTTTCTTT. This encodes CASSIRVNTEAFF. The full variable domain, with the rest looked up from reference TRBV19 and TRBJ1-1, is DGGITQSPKYLFRKEGQNVTLSCEQNLNHDAMYWYRQDPGQGLRLIYYSQIVNDFQKGDIAEGYSVSREKKESFPLTVTSAQKNPTAFYLCASSIRVNTEAFFGQGTRLTVV.

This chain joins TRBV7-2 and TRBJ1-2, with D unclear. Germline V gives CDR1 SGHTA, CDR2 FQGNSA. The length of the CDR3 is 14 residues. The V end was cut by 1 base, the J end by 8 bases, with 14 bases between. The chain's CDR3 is CASSLVHSARGYTF. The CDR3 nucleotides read TGTGCCAGCAGCTTAGTTCACAGTGCCCGCGGCTACACCTTC. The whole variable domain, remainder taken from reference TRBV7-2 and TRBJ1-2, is GAGVSQSPSNKVTEKGKDVELRCDPISGHTALYWYRQSLGQGLEFLIYFQGNSAPDKSGLPSDRFSAERTGGSVSTLTIQRTQQEDSAVYLCASSLVHSARGYTFGSGTRLTVV.

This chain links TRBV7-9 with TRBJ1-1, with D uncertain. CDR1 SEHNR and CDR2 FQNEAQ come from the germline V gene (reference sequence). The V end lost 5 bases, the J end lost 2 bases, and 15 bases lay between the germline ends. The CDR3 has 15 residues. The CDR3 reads CASSGRRRANTEAFF. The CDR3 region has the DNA TGTGCCAGCAGCGGGCGGAGGCGAGCCAACACTGAAGCTTTCTTT.

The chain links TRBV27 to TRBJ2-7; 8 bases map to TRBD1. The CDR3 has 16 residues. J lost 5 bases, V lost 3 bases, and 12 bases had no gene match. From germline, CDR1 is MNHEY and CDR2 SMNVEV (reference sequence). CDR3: CASSFGAKSGGNEQYF. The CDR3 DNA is TGTGCCAGCAGTTTTGGGGCAAAGTCAGGGGGCAACGAGCAGTACTTC.

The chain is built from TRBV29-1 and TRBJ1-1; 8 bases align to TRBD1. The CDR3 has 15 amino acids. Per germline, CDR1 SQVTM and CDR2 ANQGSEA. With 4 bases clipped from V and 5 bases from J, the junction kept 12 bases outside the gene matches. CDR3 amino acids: CSVVKDRGWITEAFF. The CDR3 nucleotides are TGCAGCGTTGTAAAAGACAGGGGTTGGATAACTGAAGCTTTCTTT.

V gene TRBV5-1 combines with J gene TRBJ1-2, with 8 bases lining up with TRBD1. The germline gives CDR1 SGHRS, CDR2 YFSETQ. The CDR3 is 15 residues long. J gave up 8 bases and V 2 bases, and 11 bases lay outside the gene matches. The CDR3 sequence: CASSFHPDRESGYTF. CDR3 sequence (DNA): TGCGCCAGCAGCTTCCACCCGGACAGGGAATCGGGCTACACCTTC.